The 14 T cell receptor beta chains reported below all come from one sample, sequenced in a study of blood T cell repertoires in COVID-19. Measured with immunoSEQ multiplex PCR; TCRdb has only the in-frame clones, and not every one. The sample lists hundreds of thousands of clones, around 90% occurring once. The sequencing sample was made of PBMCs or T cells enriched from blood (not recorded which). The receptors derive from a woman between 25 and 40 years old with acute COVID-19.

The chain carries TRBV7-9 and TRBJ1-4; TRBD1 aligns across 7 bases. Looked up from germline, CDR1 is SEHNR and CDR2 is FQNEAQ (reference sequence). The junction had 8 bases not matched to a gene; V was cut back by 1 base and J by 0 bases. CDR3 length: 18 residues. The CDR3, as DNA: TGTGCCAGCAGCTTAGGGCAGGGGGAACCTGCAACTAATGAAAAACTGTTTTTT. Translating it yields CASSLGQGEPATNEKLFF. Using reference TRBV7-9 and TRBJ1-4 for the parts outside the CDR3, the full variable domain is DTGVSQNPRHKITKRGQNVTFRCDPISEHNRLYWYRQTLGQGPEFLTYFQNEAQLEKSRLLSDRFSAERPKGSFSTLEIQRTEQGDSAMYLCASSLGQGEPATNEKLFFGSGTQLSVL.

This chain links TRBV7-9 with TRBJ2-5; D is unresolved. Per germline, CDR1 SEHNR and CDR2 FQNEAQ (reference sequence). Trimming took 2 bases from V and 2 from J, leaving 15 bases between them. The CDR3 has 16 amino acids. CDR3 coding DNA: TGTGCCAGCAGCTTACCCCCATGGCAGACTCAAGAGACCCAGTACTTC. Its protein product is CASSLPPWQTQETQYF.

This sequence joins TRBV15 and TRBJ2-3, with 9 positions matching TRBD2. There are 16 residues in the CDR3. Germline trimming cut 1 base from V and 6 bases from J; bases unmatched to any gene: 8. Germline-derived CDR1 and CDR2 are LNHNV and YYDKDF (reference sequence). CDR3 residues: CATSRVAGVSRDTQYF. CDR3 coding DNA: TGTGCCACCAGCAGAGTAGCGGGAGTGTCCCGGGATACGCAGTATTTT.

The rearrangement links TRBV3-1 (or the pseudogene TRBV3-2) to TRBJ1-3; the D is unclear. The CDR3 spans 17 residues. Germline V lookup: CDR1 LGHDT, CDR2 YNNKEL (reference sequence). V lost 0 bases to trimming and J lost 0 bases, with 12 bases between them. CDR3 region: CASSQDLQPFSGNTIYF. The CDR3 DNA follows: TGTGCCAGCAGCCAAGATCTACAGCCTTTCTCTGGAAACACCATATATTTT.

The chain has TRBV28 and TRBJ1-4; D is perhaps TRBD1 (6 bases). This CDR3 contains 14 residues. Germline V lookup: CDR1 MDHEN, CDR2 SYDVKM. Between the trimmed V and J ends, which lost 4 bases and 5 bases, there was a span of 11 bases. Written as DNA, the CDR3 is TGTGCCAGCAGTTATGGACAGAAAAATGAAAAACTGTTTTTT. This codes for CASSYGQKNEKLFF. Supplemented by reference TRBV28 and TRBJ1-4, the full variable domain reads DVKVTQSSRYLVKRTGEKVFLECVQDMDHENMFWYRQDPGLGLRLIYFSYDVKMKEKGDIPEGYSVSREKKERFSLILESASTNQTSMYLCASSYGQKNEKLFFGSGTQLSVL.

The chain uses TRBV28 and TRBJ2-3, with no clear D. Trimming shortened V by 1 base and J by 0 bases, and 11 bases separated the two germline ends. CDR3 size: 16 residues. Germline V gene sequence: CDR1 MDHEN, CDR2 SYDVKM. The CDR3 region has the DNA TGTGCCAGCAGTTTATCCGGGTTATCTAGCACAGATACGCAGTATTTT. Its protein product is CASSLSGLSSTDTQYF.

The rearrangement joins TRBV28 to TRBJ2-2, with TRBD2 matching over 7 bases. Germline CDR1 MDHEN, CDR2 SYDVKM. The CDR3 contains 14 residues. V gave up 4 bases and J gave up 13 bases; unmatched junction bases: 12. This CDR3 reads CASSSTTTSRALFF. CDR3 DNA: TGTGCCAGCAGTTCAACAACGACTAGCCGAGCGCTGTTTTTT.

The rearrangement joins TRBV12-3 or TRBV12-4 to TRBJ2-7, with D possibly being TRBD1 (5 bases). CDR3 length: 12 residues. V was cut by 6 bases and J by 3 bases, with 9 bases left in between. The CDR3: CASRSGHYEQYF. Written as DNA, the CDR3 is TGTGCCAGCAGATCCGGACACTACGAGCAGTACTTC.

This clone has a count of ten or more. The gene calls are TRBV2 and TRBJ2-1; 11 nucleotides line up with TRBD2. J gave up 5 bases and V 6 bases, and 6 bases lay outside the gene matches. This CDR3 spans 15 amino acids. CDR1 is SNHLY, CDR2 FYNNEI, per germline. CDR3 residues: CASREGTSGDNEQFF. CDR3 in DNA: TGTGCCAGCAGGGAGGGGACTAGCGGAGACAATGAGCAGTTCTTC.

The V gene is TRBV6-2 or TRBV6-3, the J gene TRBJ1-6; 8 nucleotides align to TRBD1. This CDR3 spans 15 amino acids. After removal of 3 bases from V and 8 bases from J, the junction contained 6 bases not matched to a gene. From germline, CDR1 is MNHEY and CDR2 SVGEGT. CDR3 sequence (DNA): TGTGCCAGCAGTTATCGGACAGGGAGGTATTCACCCCTCCACTTT. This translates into CASSYRTGRYSPLHF.

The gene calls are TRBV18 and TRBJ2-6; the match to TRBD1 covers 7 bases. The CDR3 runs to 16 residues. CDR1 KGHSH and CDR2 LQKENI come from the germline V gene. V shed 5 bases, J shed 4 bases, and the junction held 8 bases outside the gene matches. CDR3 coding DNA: TGTGCCAGCTCAGAGTATACAGGGGTCGGGGCCAACGTCCTGACTTTC. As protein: CASSEYTGVGANVLTF.

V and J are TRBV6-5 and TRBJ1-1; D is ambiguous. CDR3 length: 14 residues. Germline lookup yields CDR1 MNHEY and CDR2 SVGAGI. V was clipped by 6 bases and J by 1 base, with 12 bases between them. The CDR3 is CASSRLTRNTEAFF. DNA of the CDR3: TGTGCCAGCAGCCGCCTGACAAGGAACACTGAAGCTTTCTTT.

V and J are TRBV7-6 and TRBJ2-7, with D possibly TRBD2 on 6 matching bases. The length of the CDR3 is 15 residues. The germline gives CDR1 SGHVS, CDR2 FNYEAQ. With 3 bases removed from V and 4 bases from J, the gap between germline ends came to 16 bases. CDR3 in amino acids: CASSLSASANYEQYF. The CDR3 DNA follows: TGTGCCAGCAGCTTGTCTGCTAGCGCAAATTACGAGCAGTACTTC.

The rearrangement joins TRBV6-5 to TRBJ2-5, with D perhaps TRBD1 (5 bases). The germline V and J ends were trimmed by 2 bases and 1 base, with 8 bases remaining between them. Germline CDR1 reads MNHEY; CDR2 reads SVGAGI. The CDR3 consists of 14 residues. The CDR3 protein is CASSYRGSQETQYF. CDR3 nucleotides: TGTGCCAGCAGTTACAGGGGTTCCCAAGAGACCCAGTACTTC.